The 11 T cell receptor beta chains below come from one sample, sequenced in a study of shared clonotypes between healthy human individuals. Using immunoSEQ multiplex PCR, the repertoire was profiled, and TCRdb retains in-frame clones only, with some absent. The sample consists of around 510,000 clones, roughly 95% of them appearing once. The sequenced material came from naive CD4+ T cells sorted from blood. Stated subset: CD45RA+ positively selected. Source of these receptors: a woman aged 25 to 39 in good health.

The chain is built from TRBV27 and TRBJ2-1, with 7 bases identical to TRBD1. V trimming: 8 bases; J trimming: 6 bases; junction bases outside the gene matches: 10. The germline V gene encodes CDR1 MNHEY and CDR2 SMNVEV (reference sequence). There are 14 residues in the CDR3. In DNA, the CDR3 is TGTGCCAGCCTCCAGGGGGTACACGGCAATGAGCAGTTCTTC. Translation gives CASLQGVHGNEQFF.

This chain uses TRBV28 with TRBJ2-3; D not resolved. V lost 2 bases, J lost 5 bases, and 8 bases lay in between. The CDR3 is made up of 13 amino acids. CDR1 and CDR2 (germline): MDHEN, SYDVKM. As DNA, the CDR3 is TGTGCCAGCAGTTTAGTCGGCGGAGATACGCAGTATTTT. Encoded protein: CASSLVGGDTQYF.

V usage is TRBV28 and J usage is TRBJ2-7; D is perhaps TRBD2 (7 bases). Trimming left V 5 bases short and J 7 bases short, with 18 bases between. Germline V gene lookup returns CDR1 MDHEN and CDR2 SYDVKM. This CDR3 region has 14 residues. CDR3 protein: CASSLDPGGREQYF. The CDR3 coding sequence is TGTGCCAGCAGTCTGGACCCGGGGGGCAGGGAGCAGTACTTC.

The sample holds one count of this clone. This rearrangement joins TRBV5-1 to TRBJ2-7; a possible D gene is TRBD1 (6 bases). The CDR3 totals 13 residues. Trimming took off 6 bases at V and 0 bases at J, with 10 bases between the two ends. Per germline, CDR1 SGHRS and CDR2 YFSETQ. CDR3 protein: CASTQQGSYEQYF. CDR3 nucleotide sequence: TGCGCCAGCACCCAACAGGGCTCCTACGAGCAGTACTTC.

The genes are TRBV23-1 and TRBJ2-5; the D gene is possibly TRBD2 (6 bases). Gene TRBJ2-7 matches the end of the DNA better, so the J call may be wrong. TRBV23-1 is assigned to the ORF class and has an uncertain function. This CDR3 has 13 residues. The CDR3 protein is CASNRERPTEQYF. The CDR3 DNA is TGCGCCAGCAACCGGGAGCGTCCTACCGAGCAGTACTTC.

This chain uses TRBV18 with TRBJ2-7, with D hard to call. V was shortened by 4 bases and J by 5 bases, with 18 bases between the two germline ends. The CDR3 loop spans 15 amino acids. Germline CDR1 is KGHSH and CDR2 is LQKENI. CDR3 loop: CASSQVRLAVHEQYF. CDR3 nucleotides: TGTGCCAGCTCACAAGTCCGGCTGGCGGTCCACGAGCAGTACTTC.

The gene calls are TRBV7-9 and TRBJ2-2, with 10 bases matching TRBD2. The V and J ends lost 6 bases and 5 bases, in that order; junction bases with no gene match: 9. Germline V gene data show CDR1 as SEHNR and CDR2 as FQNEAQ (reference sequence). The CDR3 has 16 amino acids. The CDR3 DNA sequence: TGTGCCAGCAGACCGCCGGGACTAGCGATTACCGGGGAGCTGTTTTTT. This encodes CASRPPGLAITGELFF.

CDR3 in amino acids: CASSQDPTEGRYTF. CDR3 nucleotides: TGCGCCAGCAGCCAAGATCCCACAGAAGGTCGCTACACCTTC. J is TRBJ1-2 and V is TRBV4-1; D call uncertain. CDR3 length equals 14 residues. V shed 0 bases and J shed 9 bases, with 14 bases lying between them. CDR1 MGHRA and CDR2 YSYEKL come from the germline V gene.

This clone is a singleton in its sample. This chain connects TRBV2 to TRBJ2-1; 8 positions match TRBD2. Trimming at V came to 4 bases and at J to 4 bases, leaving 6 bases not matched to a gene. Per the germline V gene, CDR1 is SNHLY and CDR2 is FYNNEI. This CDR3 has 15 residues. Here the CDR3 DNA reads TGTGCCAGCAGTGGACGGGAGGGGGTGTACAATGAGCAGTTCTTC. It yields the protein CASSGREGVYNEQFF.

The V call is TRBV30, the J call TRBJ1-1; possibly TRBD1 for D (5 bases). CDR1 and CDR2 from the germline V gene are GTSNPN and SVGIG (reference sequence). The CDR3 is made up of 13 amino acids. V gave up 3 bases and J gave up 1 base, with 9 bases separating them. The CDR3 protein is CAWRRQGNTEAFF. The CDR3 DNA follows: TGTGCCTGGAGACGGCAGGGGAACACTGAAGCTTTCTTT.

The rearrangement links TRBV11-2 to TRBJ2-7, with D perhaps matching TRBD2 (5 bases). The germline gives CDR1 SGHAT, CDR2 FQNNGV. This CDR3 has 12 amino acids. Trimming took off 5 bases at V and 2 bases at J, with 7 bases between the two ends. This CDR3 is CASSRLPYEQYF. CDR3 nucleotide sequence: TGTGCCAGCAGCCGACTACCCTACGAGCAGTACTTC.